The 26 T cell receptor beta chains in this list originate from one sample, sequenced in a study of blood T cell repertoires in COVID-19. The table came from immunoSEQ multiplex PCR; TCRdb's copy has only in-frame clones and leaves some out. This sample yields 350,000 to 400,000 clones, of which 88% are seen a single time; about 1.1% belongs to the top ten. Material: PBMCs or T cells enriched from blood (not recorded which). These receptors originate from a woman aged 18-35 years who had recovered from COVID-19.

The chain employs TRBV5-1 and TRBJ2-7; 12 bases align to TRBD1. The CDR3 has 15 amino acids. Per germline, CDR1 SGHRS and CDR2 YFSETQ. V lost 4 bases, J lost 5 bases, and 7 bases stayed unmatched. The CDR3 DNA sequence: TGCGCCAGCAGCCTAATGGGACAGGGGGCCAACGAGCAGTACTTC. Translating it yields CASSLMGQGANEQYF.

The chain carries TRBV30 and TRBJ1-5; D perhaps matches TRBD1 (6 bases). V lost 0 bases and J 5 bases, leaving 11 bases between the germline ends. The CDR3 sequence is 14 residues long. CDR1 and CDR2 (germline): GTSNPN, SVGIG (reference sequence). The CDR3 region has the DNA TGTGCCTGGAGTGTGTCCAGGGGTTATCAGCCCCAGCATTTT. This encodes CAWSVSRGYQPQHF. Variable domain in full (rest from reference TRBV30 and TRBJ1-5): SQTIHQWPATLVQPVGSPLSLECTVEGTSNPNLYWYRQAAGRGLQLLFYSVGIGQISSEVPQNLSASRPQDRQFILSSKKLLLSDSGFYLCAWSVSRGYQPQHFGDGTRLSIL.

Details on this clone: Within the sample, other DNA sequences also encode this same CDR3. The J gene is TRBJ1-5, the V gene TRBV4-1, with 8 bases matching TRBD1. CDR3 length equals 15 residues. CDR1 is MGHRA and CDR2 is YSYEKL in the germline V gene. Trimming at V came to 0 bases and at J to 6 bases, leaving 4 bases not matched to a gene. In DNA form, the CDR3 reads TGCGCCAGCAGCCAAGACGGACAGGGTACTCAGCCCCAGCATTTT. Protein sequence: CASSQDGQGTQPQHF.

The gene calls are TRBV6-4 and TRBJ2-7; maybe TRBD1 (7 bases). Per the germline V gene, CDR1 is MRHNA and CDR2 is SNTAGT. V gave up 3 bases and J gave up 3 bases, with 15 bases separating them. This CDR3 is built from 15 residues. In DNA, the CDR3 is TGTGCCAGCAGTGAAAGTCCAGGGGGGATCTACGAGCAGTACTTC. It is translated as CASSESPGGIYEQYF.

This chain links TRBV13 with TRBJ2-1; 8 nucleotides agree with TRBD1. Germline V gene sequence: CDR1 PRHDT, CDR2 FYEKMQ (reference sequence). With 1 base clipped from V and 2 bases from J, the junction kept 7 bases outside the gene matches. The CDR3 runs to 17 residues. The CDR3 sequence: CASSLARQGPTYNEQFF. In DNA form, the CDR3 reads TGTGCCAGCAGCTTAGCCCGACAGGGGCCGACCTACAATGAGCAGTTCTTC.

V and J are TRBV28 and TRBJ2-7; 9 bases are a match to TRBD1. V shed 3 bases and J 2 bases; nucleotides not matched to a gene: 5. Germline V gene sequence: CDR1 MDHEN, CDR2 SYDVKM. The CDR3 runs to 15 residues. The CDR3 loop reads CASSFQGTGPYEQYF. CDR3 in DNA: TGTGCCAGCAGTTTCCAAGGGACAGGGCCCTACGAGCAGTACTTC. The whole variable domain, remainder taken from reference TRBV28 and TRBJ2-7, is DVKVTQSSRYLVKRTGEKVFLECVQDMDHENMFWYRQDPGLGLRLIYFSYDVKMKEKGDIPEGYSVSREKKERFSLILESASTNQTSMYLCASSFQGTGPYEQYFGPGTRLTVT.

Here the CDR3 reads CSVRWARATGELFF. Here the CDR3 DNA reads TGCAGCGTTCGGTGGGCCAGGGCCACCGGGGAGCTGTTTTTT. The V gene is TRBV29-1, the J gene TRBJ2-2; D may be TRBD1 (5 bases). The CDR3 runs to 14 residues. The germline gives CDR1 SQVTM, CDR2 ANQGSEA. The V end lost 5 bases, the J end lost 4 bases, and 14 bases lay between the germline ends.

As for this clone: The sample carries other DNA sequences with the same CDR3. The gene calls are TRBV11-2 and TRBJ2-2; 13 bases are a match to TRBD2. This CDR3 has 16 residues. Germline V gene lookup returns CDR1 SGHAT and CDR2 FQNNGV. Losses at the gene ends were 5 bases for V and 4 bases for J; bases not matched to a gene: 4. CDR3 amino acids: CASSPLAGGRTGELFF. For the CDR3, the DNA is TGTGCCAGCAGCCCACTAGCGGGGGGGCGCACCGGGGAGCTGTTTTTT.

V gene TRBV10-3 combines with J gene TRBJ2-2; 11 bases agree with TRBD1. The CDR3 has 14 amino acids. J was trimmed by 5 bases and V by 10 bases; bases with no gene match: 6. In germline, CDR1 is ENHRY, CDR2 SYGVKD. CDR3: CASGQGAVTGELFF. DNA for the CDR3: TGTGCCAGCGGACAGGGGGCTGTAACCGGGGAGCTGTTTTTT.

The chain is built from TRBV6-5 and TRBJ1-1; D unresolved. The CDR3 loop spans 15 amino acids. CDR1 and CDR2 from the germline V gene are MNHEY and SVGAGI. Trimming left V 2 bases short and J 7 bases short, with 17 bases between. In DNA, the CDR3 is TGTGCCAGCAGTTACATGACTGGCAGCATCAGTGAAGCTTTCTTT. Amino acid sequence: CASSYMTGSISEAFF.

CDR3 residues: CASSNPTEPAYEQYF. The CDR3 bases are TGTGCCAGTAGCAATCCGACAGAGCCAGCCTACGAGCAGTACTTC. The rearrangement joins TRBV19 to TRBJ2-7; the D gene is possibly TRBD1 (5 bases). Trimming took off 6 bases at V and 2 bases at J, with 17 bases between the two ends. The CDR3 extends over 15 amino acids. Per germline, CDR1 LNHDA and CDR2 SQIVND (reference sequence).

The V and J genes are TRBV28 and TRBJ1-4; TRBD1 aligns across 8 bases. CDR3 length equals 17 residues. V dropped 6 bases and J dropped 6; count of bases not matched to a gene: 15. Germline values: CDR1 MDHEN, CDR2 SYDVKM. CDR3 sequence (DNA): TGTGCCAGCAGAACGACAGGGGCCACAGTAGGGTATGAAAAACTGTTTTTT. Translated: CASRTTGATVGYEKLFF. Based on the CDR3 plus reference TRBV28 and TRBJ1-4, the full variable domain is DVKVTQSSRYLVKRTGEKVFLECVQDMDHENMFWYRQDPGLGLRLIYFSYDVKMKEKGDIPEGYSVSREKKERFSLILESASTNQTSMYLCASRTTGATVGYEKLFFGSGTQLSVL.

CDR3 sequence reads: CASTSTGELFF. DNA for the CDR3: TGTGCCAGCACCTCGACCGGGGAGCTGTTTTTT. The chain recombines TRBV12-3 or TRBV12-4 with TRBJ2-2; unclear D gene. This CDR3 contains 11 residues. Trimming removed 7 bases from V and 5 bases from J, with 5 bases in between.

The chain is built from TRBV9 and TRBJ2-6, with D unclear. The CDR3 is 14 amino acids. Trimming took off 4 bases at V and 4 bases at J, with 9 bases between the two ends. The germline gives CDR1 SGDLS, CDR2 YYNGEE. Here the CDR3 DNA reads TGTGCCAGCAGCCCACAATACGGGGCCAACGTCCTGACTTTC. It specifies CASSPQYGANVLTF.

This chain uses TRBV3-1 (or the pseudogene TRBV3-2) with TRBJ2-3; maybe TRBD1 (6 bases). CDR3 size: 16 residues. The germline V gene has CDR1 LGHDT and CDR2 YNNKEL (reference sequence). V was pared by 2 bases and J by 0 bases, with 12 bases between. CDR3 loop: CASSQSWTASTDTQYF. In DNA form, the CDR3 reads TGTGCCAGCAGCCAATCGTGGACAGCTAGCACAGATACGCAGTATTTT.

V is TRBV2 and J is TRBJ1-2; 9 bases map to TRBD1. The CDR3 covers 13 residues. Trimming removed 10 bases from V and 0 bases from J; junction bases left unmatched: 3. CDR1 SNHLY and CDR2 FYNNEI come from the germline V gene. CDR3 loop: CATGQGPNYGYTF. The CDR3 bases are TGTGCCACGGGACAGGGACCTAACTATGGCTACACCTTC.

The gene calls are TRBV19 and TRBJ2-2, with 8 positions matching TRBD1. The CDR3 spans 19 residues. Germline trimming cut 3 bases from V and 8 bases from J; bases unmatched to any gene: 20. CDR1 and CDR2 (germline): LNHDA, SQIVND (reference sequence). This CDR3 is CASSIRDRPLTIRTGELFF. In DNA, the CDR3 is TGTGCCAGTAGTATCCGGGACAGGCCCCTTACTATCCGAACTGGGGAGCTGTTTTTT.

V usage is TRBV21-1 and J usage is TRBJ1-1; TRBD1, the table's D call, lacks a check against the DNA. TRBV21-1 is flagged as a pseudogene. This CDR3 comprises 17 residues. CDR3 loop: CASSKRETGGLNTEAFF. The DNA for the CDR3 is TGTGCCAGCAGCAAAAGGGAGACAGGGGGTTTGAACACTGAAGCTTTCTTT.

The chain uses TRBV14 and TRBJ1-6; D is perhaps TRBD1 (6 bases). Trimming shortened V by 0 bases and J by 4 bases, and 13 bases separated the two germline ends. This CDR3 spans 17 amino acids. CDR1 is SGHDN, CDR2 FVKESK, per germline. In DNA form, the CDR3 reads TGTGCCAGCAGCCAAGACAGGGGACCCCTGTATAATTCACCCCTCCACTTT. Amino acids: CASSQDRGPLYNSPLHF.

The chain employs TRBV10-3 and TRBJ1-5; D perhaps matches TRBD1 (5 bases). This CDR3 is 18 amino acids long. The ends were cut back, 3 bases at V and 0 bases at J, with 18 bases in the middle. The germline CDR1 and CDR2 sequences are ENHRY and SYGVKD. CDR3 sequence (DNA): TGTGCCATCAGTGATCGAAGGGGAATGGGGTATAGCAATCAGCCCCAGCATTTT. Its translation is CAISDRRGMGYSNQPQHF.

The CDR3 loop reads CASSPPIANTGELFF. Here the CDR3 DNA reads TGTGCCAGCAGCCCGCCTATAGCGAACACCGGGGAGCTGTTTTTT. J is TRBJ2-2 and V is TRBV7-9; the D is unclear. Per the germline V gene, CDR1 is SEHNR and CDR2 is FQNEAQ (reference sequence). V gave up 5 bases and J gave up 0 bases, with 10 bases separating them. This CDR3 is built from 15 residues.

This clone was seen a handful of times. The chain couples TRBV7-6 to TRBJ2-5; D remains unclear. V shed 0 bases and J shed 5 bases, with 4 bases lying between them. This CDR3 has 12 amino acids. The germline CDR1 and CDR2 sequences are SGHVS and FNYEAQ. In DNA form, the CDR3 reads TGTGCCAGCAGCTTAGCCTTGGAGACCCAGTACTTC. It translates to CASSLALETQYF.

J is TRBJ1-1 and V is TRBV3-1 (or the pseudogene TRBV3-2), with TRBD1 matching over 7 bases. The CDR3 extends over 13 amino acids. Germline CDR1 is LGHDT and CDR2 is YNNKEL (reference sequence). After removal of 2 bases from V and 11 bases from J, the junction contained 8 bases not matched to a gene. The CDR3 protein is CASSQRGQYSAFF. The CDR3 coding sequence is TGTGCCAGCAGCCAAAGGGGGCAATATTCGGCTTTCTTT.

In DNA, the CDR3 is TGCGCCAGCAGCCAAGGTGTCGGGAATTCACCCCTCCACTTT. It yields the protein CASSQGVGNSPLHF. The chain recombines TRBV4-1 with TRBJ1-6; D remains ambiguous. CDR3 length: 14 residues. Per the germline V gene, CDR1 is MGHRA and CDR2 is YSYEKL. Trimming shortened V by 1 base and J by 7 bases, and 8 bases separated the two germline ends.

The V gene is TRBV28, the J gene TRBJ2-6; 10 nucleotides align to TRBD1. V trimming: 5 bases; J trimming: 3 bases; junction bases outside the gene matches: 7. The germline CDR1 and CDR2 sequences are MDHEN and SYDVKM. The CDR3 runs to 17 residues. The CDR3 protein is CASSTGTGVSGANVLTF. CDR3 coding DNA: TGTGCCAGCAGTACCGGGACAGGGGTTAGTGGGGCCAACGTCCTGACTTTC.

J is TRBJ2-5 and V is TRBV11-2, with 9 bases fitting TRBD1. Germline values: CDR1 SGHAT, CDR2 FQNNGV. V dropped 5 bases and J dropped 5; count of bases not matched to a gene: 9. The CDR3 runs 15 residues. The CDR3 nucleotides read TGTGCCAGCAGCCCAGGGACAGGGTTTGGGGAGACCCAGTACTTC. Translation: CASSPGTGFGETQYF. Variable domain in full (rest from reference TRBV11-2 and TRBJ2-5): EAGVAQSPRYKIIEKRQSVAFWCNPISGHATLYWYQQILGQGPKLLIQFQNNGVVDDSQLPKDRFSAERLKGVDSTLKIQPAKLEDSAVYLCASSPGTGFGETQYFGPGTRLLVL.